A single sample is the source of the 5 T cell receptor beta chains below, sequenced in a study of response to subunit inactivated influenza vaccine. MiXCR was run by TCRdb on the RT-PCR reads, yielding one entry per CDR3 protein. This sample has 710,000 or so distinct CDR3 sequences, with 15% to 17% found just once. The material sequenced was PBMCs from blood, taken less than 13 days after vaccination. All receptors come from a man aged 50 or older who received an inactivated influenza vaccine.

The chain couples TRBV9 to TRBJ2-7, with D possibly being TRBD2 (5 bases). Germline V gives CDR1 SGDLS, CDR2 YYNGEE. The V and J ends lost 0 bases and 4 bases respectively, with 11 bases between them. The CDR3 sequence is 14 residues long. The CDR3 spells CASSVGGARYEQYF. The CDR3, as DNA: TGTGCCAGCAGCGTAGGGGGAGCCAGGTACGAGCAGTACTTC.

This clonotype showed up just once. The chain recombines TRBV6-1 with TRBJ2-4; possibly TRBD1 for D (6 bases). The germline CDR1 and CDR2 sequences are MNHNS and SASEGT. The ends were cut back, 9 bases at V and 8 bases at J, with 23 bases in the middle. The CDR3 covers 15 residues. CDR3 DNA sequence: TGTGCCAGTACTGTGGACCACAGGGCGCATCACATTCAGTACTTC. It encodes CASTVDHRAHHIQYF.

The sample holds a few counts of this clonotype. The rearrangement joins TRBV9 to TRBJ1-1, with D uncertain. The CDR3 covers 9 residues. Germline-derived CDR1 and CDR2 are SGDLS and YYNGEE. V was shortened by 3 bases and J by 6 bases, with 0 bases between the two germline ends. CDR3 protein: CASSAEAFF. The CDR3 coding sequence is TGTGCCAGCAGCGCTGAAGCTTTCTTT.

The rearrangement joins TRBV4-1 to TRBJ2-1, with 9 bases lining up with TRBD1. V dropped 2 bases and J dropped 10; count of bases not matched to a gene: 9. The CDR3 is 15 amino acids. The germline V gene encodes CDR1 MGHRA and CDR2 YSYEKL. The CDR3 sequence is CASSQTGTGQGEQFF. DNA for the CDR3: TGCGCCAGCAGCCAAACCGGGACAGGGCAAGGGGAGCAGTTCTTC.

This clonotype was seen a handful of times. CDR3 DNA: TGCGCCAGCAGCTTGTCGGGACAGATTAAGTACGAGCAGTACTTC. This encodes CASSLSGQIKYEQYF. This chain uses TRBV5-1 with TRBJ2-7; 7 bases map to TRBD1. J gave up 4 bases and V 1 base, and 8 bases lay outside the gene matches. The V gene's germline CDR1 is SGHRS and CDR2 YFSETQ. The CDR3 totals 15 residues.